This TCR beta chain was found in a study of OX40 agonist ivuxolimab in advanced cancers. For the wider study: The costimulatory receptor OX40 (CD134) was targeted by ivuxolimab, a fully human IgG2 agonistic monoclonal antibody. Patients were allowed to have had prior anti-PD-1, anti-PD-L1 or anti-CTLA-4 therapy, and 30% to 40% of the dose-escalation patients had been treated with checkpoint inhibitors. Intravenous ivuxolimab was administered to patients every 2 weeks at six dose levels: 0.01, 0.1, 0.3, 1.5, 3 and 10 mg/kg. The paper describes the monotherapy dose-escalation part (N of about 52 patients) of the phase I trial of ivuxolimab. Of the 50 or so patients in dose escalation, 19 had hepatocellular carcinoma, roughly 15 had melanoma, 9 had renal cell carcinoma and 9 had head and neck cancer. A male proportion of 75% to 85% and a mean age of 60 years, ranging from about 20 to 79, were recorded for the dose-escalation cohort. Partial responses were achieved by three dose-escalation patients, of whom one had hepatocellular carcinoma and two had cutaneous melanoma. The point of sequencing TCRbeta in the periphery was to test whether ivuxolimab changed TCR sequence diversity and drove clonal T-cell expansion.

Trimming removed 7 bases from V and 4 bases from J; the gene matches leave 6 bases unexplained. The germline V gene sets CDR1 to MNHEY and CDR2 to SVGAGI. There are 15 amino acids in the CDR3, from cysteine to phenylalanine inclusive. The CDR3 DNA has 45 bases and is translated from base 1. Genomic DNA was isolated from the sorted cells so that the TCRbeta CDR3 region could be sequenced. The immunoSEQ Assay was used to sequence the TCRbeta CDR3 regions. Sourced from immuneACCESS, this table was stored by TCRdb with only in-frame sequences that have V and J called. A share of the clones is absent; for the studies checked, an unresolved V gene accounts for under half, and the remainder has no known explanation. Recorded for this sample are around 87,000 clones; approximately 94% of them occurred a single time. Approximately 2.4% of the sample is taken by the ten largest. What the study reported, not specific to this receptor: In partial responders in the 0.1-3.0 mg/kg groups, normalized peripheral clonal expansion was found to be among the lowest, especially among CD8+ T cells. Antigen specificity was not determined for the clonally expanded peripheral T cells. Low levels of normalized T-cell clonal expansion were also seen in some patients who did not respond. After ivuxolimab, CD8+ T cells had more expanded clones than CD4+ T cells on average. At doses of 0.1 to 3.0 mg/kg, clonal expansion of both CD4+ and CD8+ T cells in blood was seen between baseline and week 6.

Patients with a history of autoimmune disease or receiving systemic immunosuppression were excluded from the trial. Peripheral blood for TCR sequencing was collected from all dose cohorts at baseline, on cycle 4 day 1, and on cycle 7 day 1. The samples were taken from a phase I, first-in-human, multicenter, open-label dose-escalation trial of ivuxolimab. The trial enrolled adults with locally advanced or metastatic head and neck squamous cell, hepatocellular, melanoma or renal cell carcinoma. Before TCR sequencing, CD4+ T cells and CD8+ T cells from peripheral blood were sorted into separate populations. As to this clone: This receptor's antigen is unknown. Per-base quality was not reported, and no clone a single base away is much larger than it.

This TCR was recovered from an adult with an advanced solid tumor such as melanoma, head and neck, liver or kidney cancer. The material was CD4+ or CD8+ T cells sorted from blood, obtained in a trial of the OX40 agonist ivuxolimab. The sequence links TRBV6-5 to TRBJ2-2; TRBD2 agrees with 10 junctional bases. CDR3 region: CASNIAGGGTGELFF. The base sequence is TGTGCCAGCAACATAGCGGGAGGCGGCACCGGGGAGCTGTTTTTT.